This T cell receptor beta chain derives from a study of T cells in Graves' hyperthyroidism and ophthalmopathy (dated 2019 in TCRdb). For the study in its entirety: Peripheral blood samples were taken at initial diagnosis, before any treatment was given. TCR V-J signatures able to tell the groups apart were searched for in a discovery cohort of about a hundred patients, of whom roughly 42 had Graves' ophthalmopathy and about 60 had stable Graves' hyperthyroidism. Prospective prediction of ophthalmopathy was tested in an independent validation cohort of 18 to 20 hyperthyroidism patients and 17 patients who later progressed to ophthalmopathy. For training and testing, the approximately 92 patients in the discovery cohort were randomly divided in a 7:3 ratio. Thyroid tissue and blood T-cell repertoires from six Graves' hyperthyroidism patients were also compared in the study. Once sampling was done, hyperthyroidism patients were given methimazole at a starting dose of 30 mg daily, whereas ophthalmopathy patients were given high-dose intravenous methylprednisolone. TCR Vbeta CDR3 sequencing of some 140 peripheral blood samples (43 ophthalmopathy, 75 to 85 hyperthyroidism and 17 progressor patients) is reported in the paper.

Stable Graves' hyperthyroidism was defined as the absence of progression to ophthalmopathy over 18 months of follow-up. The hyperthyroidism patients were between 18 and 65 years old and newly diagnosed, with a disease duration of less than 2 months. Any patient with an uncontrolled infection, another autoimmune disease, pregnancy or lactation was excluded. Diagnoses relied on clinical symptoms, serum thyroxine and TRAb, thyroid ultrasound and orbital computed tomography. PBMCs were separated from around 9.1 ml of fresh peripheral blood using Ficoll-Paque density gradient centrifugation. Total RNA was extracted with Trizol reagent, and quality was checked on an Agilent 2100 Bioanalyzer. Results and caveats for the whole study, not just this receptor: No statistical method was used to fix the sample size in advance, and group allocation was not hidden from the investigators. Most expanded thyroid clonotypes (frequency above 0.001) were also detected in blood, suggesting blood repertoires may reflect thyroid immune responses. Ophthalmopathy was separated from stable hyperthyroidism by a 13 V-J signature model, with 85% to 90% sensitivity and just over 81% specificity obtained in cross-validation and 80%/75% obtained in testing. In validation, the model predicted progression to ophthalmopathy with roughly 66% sensitivity and 72% to 75% specificity, a median of roughly seven months before onset.

Amplification of TCR beta CDR3 regions was carried out from RNA transcripts. The first round of RT-PCR for the TCR CDR3 was performed with the HTBI primer set and the Qiagen OneStep RT-PCR kit. A second multiplex PCR round built the libraries, followed by size selection and purification. Libraries were sequenced paired-end with 100 bp reads on an Illumina HiSeq2000. Processing in the source paper ran as follows. SOAPnuke was used to process the raw data, removing reads that contained adapters or uncalled bases, had a mean Phred below 15, or lacked an exact match to the constant primer or identifier. COPE v1.2.5 was used to merge high-quality paired reads, and clonotypes were defined as unique nucleotide sequences. MiTCR v1.1 was used to align the clonotypes against IMGT TRBV, TRBD and TRBJ reference segments. Analysis was restricted to V-J combinations with a frequency above 0.0001, which covered roughly 99% of repertoires. The TCS score was defined as F50 (clonal expansion) divided by E x V (chaos), with BLOSUM62-based TCRdist calculated between CDR3 peptides within each V-J. Welch's t-statistics and random forest reduced fewer than 600 V-J features to about 13, which were used in a naive Bayes classifier (R e1071). TCRdb reprocessed the public reads (quality trimming at Q25 with fastp, clone calling with MiXCR) and kept in-frame beta chains. Here each entry gathers all rows of one CDR3 protein and keeps the most common genes and DNA. TCRdb assigned the V and J calls; the authors' analysis was not used. This sample lists 500,000 to 750,000 distinct CDR3 sequences; less than 20% were detected once. The top ten clonotypes cover roughly 7.3% of the sample.

This clonotype was observed at least ten times. Its specific antigen is unknown. Base qualities are not at hand, and no much larger clone is one base apart. The CDR3 contains 17 residues, cysteine and phenylalanine counted. Only the CDR3 DNA is retained, 51 bases long and in frame from the first base. The junction shows trimming of 4 bases on V and 4 bases on J, and the gene matches do not reach 11 bases of it. The germline V gene provides CDR1 SGHTA and CDR2 FQGNSA. The sequence was collected from a woman in her twenties or thirties with Graves' hyperthyroidism. The V and J segments used are TRBV7-2 and TRBJ2-1, and 9 bases in between align with TRBD1. Sequencing was done on a sample of blood. The DNA is TGTGCCAGCAGCTCGATTACCACAGGGGGCTCGTACAATGAGCAGTTCTTC. Its coded protein is CASSSITTGGSYNEQFF.